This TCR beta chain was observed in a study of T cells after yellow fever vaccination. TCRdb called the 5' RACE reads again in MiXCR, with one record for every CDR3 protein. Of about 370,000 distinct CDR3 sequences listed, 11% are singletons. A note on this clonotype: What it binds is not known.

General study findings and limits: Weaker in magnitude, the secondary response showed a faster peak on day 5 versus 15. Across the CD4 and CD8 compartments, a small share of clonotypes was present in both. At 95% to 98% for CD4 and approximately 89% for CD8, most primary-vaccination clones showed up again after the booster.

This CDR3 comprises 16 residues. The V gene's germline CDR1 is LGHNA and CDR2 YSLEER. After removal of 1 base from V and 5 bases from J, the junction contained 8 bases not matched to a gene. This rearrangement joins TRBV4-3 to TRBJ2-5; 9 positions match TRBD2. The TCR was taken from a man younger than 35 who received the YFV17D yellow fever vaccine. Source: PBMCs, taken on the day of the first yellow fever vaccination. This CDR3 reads CASSQGGPSGVETQYF. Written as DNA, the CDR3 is TGCGCCAGCAGCCAAGGAGGGCCTAGCGGGGTCGAGACCCAGTACTTC.